This T cell receptor beta chain stems from a study of blood T cell repertoires in COVID-19. As for the study in general: Researchers got acute and convalescent COVID-19 samples from the United States, Italy and Spain. T cells, B-cell-depleted T cells, or PBMCs supplied cDNA or gDNA.

The CDR3 loop spans 14 amino acids. CDR1 and CDR2 (germline): LGHNA, YNFKEQ. Trimming removed 2 bases at V and 6 bases at J, with 11 bases between. In the authors' methods: Using reference gene primer amplification, nucleated cell counts were estimated. Libraries were prepared by immunoSEQ multiplex PCR; TCRdb keeps only in-frame clonotypes and omits some of them. D and trimming were read from the DNA, whereas the V and J calls and clone size are those reported in that table. The data contain almost 55,000 clones, more than 75% of them singletons. This chain joins TRBV4-2 and TRBJ1-5, with D possibly being TRBD1 (5 bases). This TCR derives from a human donor in a cohort sampled during active COVID-19. Sequencing was performed on peripheral blood. The CDR3 loop reads CASSQKWGGQPQHF. CDR3 DNA: TGTGCCAGCAGCCAAAAGTGGGGGGGTCAGCCCCAGCATTTT.